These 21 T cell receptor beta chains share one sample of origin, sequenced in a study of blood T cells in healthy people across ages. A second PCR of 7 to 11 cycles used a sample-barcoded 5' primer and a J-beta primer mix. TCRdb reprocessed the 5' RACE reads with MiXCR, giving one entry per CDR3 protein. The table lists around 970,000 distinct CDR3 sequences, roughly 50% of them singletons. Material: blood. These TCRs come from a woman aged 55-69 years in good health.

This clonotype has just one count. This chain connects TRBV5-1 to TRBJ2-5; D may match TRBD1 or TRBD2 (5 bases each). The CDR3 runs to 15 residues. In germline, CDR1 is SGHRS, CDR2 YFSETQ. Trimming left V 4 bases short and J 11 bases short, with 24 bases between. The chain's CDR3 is CASSPGPSGHNEQYF. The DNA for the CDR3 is TGCGCCAGCAGCCCCGGCCCGTCGGGGCACAATGAGCAGTACTTC.

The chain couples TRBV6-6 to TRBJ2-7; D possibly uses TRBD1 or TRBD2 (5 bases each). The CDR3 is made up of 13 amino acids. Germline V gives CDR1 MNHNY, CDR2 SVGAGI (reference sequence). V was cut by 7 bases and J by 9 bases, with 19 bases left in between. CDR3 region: CASNPGTSTGQYF. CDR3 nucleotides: TGTGCCAGCAATCCGGGGACCTCGACTGGGCAGTACTTC.

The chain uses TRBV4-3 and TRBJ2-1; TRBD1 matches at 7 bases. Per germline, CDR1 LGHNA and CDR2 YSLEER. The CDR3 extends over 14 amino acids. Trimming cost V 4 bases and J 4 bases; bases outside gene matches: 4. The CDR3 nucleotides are TGCGCCAGCAGCCCCTGGACAGGTTACAATGAGCAGTTCTTC. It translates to CASSPWTGYNEQFF.

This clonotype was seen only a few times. CDR3: CASSQEYRLGEQFF. CDR3 DNA sequence: TGTGCCAGCAGCCAAGAATACAGGTTGGGGGAGCAGTTCTTC. This chain connects TRBV3-1 to TRBJ2-1, with D tentatively TRBD1 (5 bases). Germline V gene sequence: CDR1 LGHDT, CDR2 YNNKEL (reference sequence). The V and J ends lost 0 bases and 10 bases respectively, with 13 bases between them. This CDR3 contains 14 residues.

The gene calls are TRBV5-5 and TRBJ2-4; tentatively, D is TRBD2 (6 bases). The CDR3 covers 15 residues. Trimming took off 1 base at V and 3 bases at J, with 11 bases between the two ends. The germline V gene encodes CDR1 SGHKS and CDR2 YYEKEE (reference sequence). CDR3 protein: CASSLTSLGKNIQYF. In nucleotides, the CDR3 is TGTGCCAGCAGCTTGACTAGCTTAGGCAAAAACATTCAGTACTTC.

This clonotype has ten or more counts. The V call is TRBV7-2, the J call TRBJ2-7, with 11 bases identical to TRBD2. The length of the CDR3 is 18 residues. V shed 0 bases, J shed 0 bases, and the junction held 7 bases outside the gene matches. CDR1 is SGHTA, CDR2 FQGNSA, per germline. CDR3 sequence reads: CASSLASGRAGSSYEQYF. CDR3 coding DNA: TGTGCCAGCAGCTTAGCTAGCGGGAGGGCCGGGAGCTCCTACGAGCAGTACTTC.

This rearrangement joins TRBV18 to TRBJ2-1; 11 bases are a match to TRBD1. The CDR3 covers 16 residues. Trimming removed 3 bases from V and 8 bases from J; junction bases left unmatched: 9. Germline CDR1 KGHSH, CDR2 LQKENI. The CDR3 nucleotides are TGTGCCAGCTCACCGCTCGGACAGGGGGCAAGGGATGAGCAGTTCTTC. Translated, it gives CASSPLGQGARDEQFF.

The DNA for the CDR3 is TGCAGTGCGGCAAAACAGGGGGCGGAGGGCTACACCTTC. Amino acids: CSAAKQGAEGYTF. This rearrangement joins TRBV20-1 to TRBJ1-2; 9 bases are shared with TRBD1. The CDR3 runs to 13 residues. The J segment lost 8 bases and the V segment lost 6 bases, leaving 10 bases of the junction unmatched. Germline CDR1 and CDR2: DFQATT and SNEGSKA (reference sequence).

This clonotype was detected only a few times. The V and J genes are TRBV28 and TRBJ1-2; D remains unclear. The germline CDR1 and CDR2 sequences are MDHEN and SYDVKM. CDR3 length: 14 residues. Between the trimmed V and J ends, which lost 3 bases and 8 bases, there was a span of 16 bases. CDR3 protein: CASSLFDNSLGYTF. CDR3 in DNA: TGTGCCAGCAGTTTGTTTGACAACTCGTTAGGCTACACCTTC.

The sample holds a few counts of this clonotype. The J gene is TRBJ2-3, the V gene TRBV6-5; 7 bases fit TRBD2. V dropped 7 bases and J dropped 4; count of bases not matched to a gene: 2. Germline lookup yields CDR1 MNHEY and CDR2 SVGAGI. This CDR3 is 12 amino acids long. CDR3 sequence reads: CASMGGSDTQYF. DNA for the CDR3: TGTGCCAGCATGGGGGGGTCAGATACGCAGTATTTT.

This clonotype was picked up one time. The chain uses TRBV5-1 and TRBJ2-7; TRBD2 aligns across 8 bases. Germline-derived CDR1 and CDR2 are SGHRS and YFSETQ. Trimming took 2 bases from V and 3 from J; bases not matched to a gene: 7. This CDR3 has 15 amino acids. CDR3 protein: CASSFASSGLYEQYF. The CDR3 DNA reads TGCGCCAGCAGCTTTGCGTCTAGCGGGCTCTACGAGCAGTACTTC. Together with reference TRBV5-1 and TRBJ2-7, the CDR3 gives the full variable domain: KAGVTQTPRYLIKTRGQQVTLSCSPISGHRSVSWYQQTPGQGLQFLFEYFSETQRNKGNFPGRFSGRQFSNSRSEMNVSTLELGDSALYLCASSFASSGLYEQYFGPGTRLTVT.

DNA for the CDR3: TGTGCCAGCAGCCAACCGGGACAGGGGAACACTGAAGCTTTCTTT. The encoded protein is CASSQPGQGNTEAFF. The gene calls are TRBV4-2 and TRBJ1-1; 9 nucleotides match TRBD1. The length of the CDR3 is 15 residues. V shed 2 bases and J 1 base; nucleotides not matched to a gene: 2. The germline V gene encodes CDR1 LGHNA and CDR2 YNFKEQ.

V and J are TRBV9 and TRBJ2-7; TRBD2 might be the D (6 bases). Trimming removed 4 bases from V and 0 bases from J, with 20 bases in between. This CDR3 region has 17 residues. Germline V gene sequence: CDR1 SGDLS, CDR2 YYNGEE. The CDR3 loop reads CASSKGSGEFTSYEQYF. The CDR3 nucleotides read TGTGCCAGCAGCAAAGGGTCGGGGGAATTTACCTCCTACGAGCAGTACTTC.

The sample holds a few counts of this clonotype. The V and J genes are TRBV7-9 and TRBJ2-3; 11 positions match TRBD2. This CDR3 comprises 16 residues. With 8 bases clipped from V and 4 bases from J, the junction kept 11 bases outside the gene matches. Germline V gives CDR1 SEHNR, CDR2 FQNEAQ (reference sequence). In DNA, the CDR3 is TGTGCCAGCCGAATAGGGGGACTAGCGGAGGCAGATACGCAGTATTTT. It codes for CASRIGGLAEADTQYF. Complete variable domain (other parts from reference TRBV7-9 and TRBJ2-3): DTGVSQNPRHKITKRGQNVTFRCDPISEHNRLYWYRQTLGQGPEFLTYFQNEAQLEKSRLLSDRFSAERPKGSFSTLEIQRTEQGDSAMYLCASRIGGLAEADTQYFGPGTRLTVL.

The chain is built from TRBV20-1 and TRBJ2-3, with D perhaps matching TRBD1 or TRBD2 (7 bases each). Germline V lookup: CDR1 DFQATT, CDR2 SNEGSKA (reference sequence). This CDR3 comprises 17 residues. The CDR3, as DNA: TGCAACGCAGGGGGATCTAGCGGCACCCCTAGCACAGATACGCAGTATTTT. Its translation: CNAGGSSGTPSTDTQYF.

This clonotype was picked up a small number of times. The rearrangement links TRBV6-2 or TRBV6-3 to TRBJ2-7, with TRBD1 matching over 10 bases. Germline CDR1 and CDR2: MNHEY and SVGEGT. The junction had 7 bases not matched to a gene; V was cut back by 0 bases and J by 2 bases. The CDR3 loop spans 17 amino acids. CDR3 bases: TGTGCCAGCAGTTACTCGGAACCGGGACAGGGGCCCTACGAGCAGTACTTC. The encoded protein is CASSYSEPGQGPYEQYF.

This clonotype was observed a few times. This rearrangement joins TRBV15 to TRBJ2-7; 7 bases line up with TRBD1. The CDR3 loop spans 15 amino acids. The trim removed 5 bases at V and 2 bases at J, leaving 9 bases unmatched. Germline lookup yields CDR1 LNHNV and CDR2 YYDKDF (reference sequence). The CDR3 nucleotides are TGTGCCACCAGCTTGAAGGGGGCCAATACCTACGAGCAGTACTTC. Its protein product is CATSLKGANTYEQYF.

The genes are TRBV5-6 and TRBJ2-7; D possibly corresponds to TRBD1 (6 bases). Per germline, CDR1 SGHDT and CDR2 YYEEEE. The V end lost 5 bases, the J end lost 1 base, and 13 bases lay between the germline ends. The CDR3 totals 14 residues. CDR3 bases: TGTGCCAGCAGGATAACAGGGAATTCCTACGAGCAGTACTTC. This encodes CASRITGNSYEQYF.

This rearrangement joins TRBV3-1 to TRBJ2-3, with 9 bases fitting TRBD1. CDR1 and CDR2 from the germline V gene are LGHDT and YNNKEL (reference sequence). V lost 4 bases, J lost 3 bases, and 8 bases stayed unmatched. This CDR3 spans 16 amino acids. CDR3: CASSPGTGGFTDTQYF. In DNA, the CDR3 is TGTGCCAGCAGCCCCGGCACAGGGGGCTTTACAGATACGCAGTATTTT.

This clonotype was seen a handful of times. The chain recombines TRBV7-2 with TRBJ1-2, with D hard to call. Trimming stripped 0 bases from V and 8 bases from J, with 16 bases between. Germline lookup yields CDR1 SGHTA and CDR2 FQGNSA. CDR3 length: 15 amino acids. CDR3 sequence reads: CASSLARRGTWGYTF. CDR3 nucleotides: TGTGCCAGCAGCTTAGCCCGCCGGGGAACATGGGGCTACACCTTC.

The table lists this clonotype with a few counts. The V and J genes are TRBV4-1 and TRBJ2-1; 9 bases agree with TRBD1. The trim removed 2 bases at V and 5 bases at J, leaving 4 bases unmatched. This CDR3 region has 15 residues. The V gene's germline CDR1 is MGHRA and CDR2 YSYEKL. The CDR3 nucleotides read TGCGCCAGCAGCCAACCGGGACAGGGCCACAATGAGCAGTTCTTC. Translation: CASSQPGQGHNEQFF.